Only a few counts were recorded for the clone carrying this T cell receptor (beta chain). Antigen specificity is unknown. This entry belongs to a study of T-cell reconstitution after alpha-beta-depleted transplantation in children. Preparation of the TCRbeta library involved a method that used unique molecular identifiers. TCRdb analysed the PCR reads with MiXCR anew, one entry per CDR3 protein. The table lists about 220,000 distinct CDR3 sequences, about a sixth of them singletons. V lost 2 bases and J 7 bases, leaving 15 bases between the germline ends. CDR1 SGHDT and CDR2 YYEEEE come from the germline V gene. The CDR3 is 15 amino acids. Study-wide results and limits: T-cell numbers and diversity, one year after transplant, stemmed largely from T cells that were newly produced.

The material was PBMCs, mostly from graft donor cells, obtained 360 days after TCRalphabeta/CD19-depleted stem cell transplant. The V and J genes are TRBV5-6 and TRBJ2-2; maybe TRBD1 (5 bases). The source of this sequence is a male patient between 2 and 15 years old who had a stem cell transplant for acute lymphoblastic leukemia, so the T cells may come from the graft donor. CDR3 sequence (DNA): TGTGCCAGCAGCTTAGGTGACAGCGCCTACGGGGAGCTGTTTTTT. Translating it yields CASSLGDSAYGELFF.